The 30 T cell receptor beta chains reported below all come from one sample, sequenced in a study of T cells expressing NK-cell markers. TCRdb re-called the 5' RACE reads and shows each CDR3 protein once, DNA omitted. The sample shows 500,000 to 700,000 distinct CDR3 sequences, and approximately 4% sits with its ten largest clones. Sequenced: blood T cells: a sorted CD56 or NKG2C T cell subset, CD4+ or CD8+ T cells, or bulk PBMC T cells (not recorded which). These receptors were obtained from a man aged 18 to 35 in good health.

V is TRBV27 and J is TRBJ2-7; TCRdb reports TRBD1, a call that lacks DNA to check it against. Germline CDR1 is MNHEY and CDR2 is SMNVEV (reference sequence). The CDR3 totals 15 residues. The CDR3 loop is CASSLRGQGSYEQYF.

This chain joins TRBV9 and TRBJ2-2; the D gene TCRdb calls, TRBD2, cannot be checked with no DNA. In germline, CDR1 is SGDLS, CDR2 YYNGEE. This CDR3 contains 17 residues. The CDR3 spells CASSTGLAGAHTGELFF.

The rearrangement links TRBV12-3 or TRBV12-4 to TRBJ1-2; lacking DNA, the TRBD1 call made by TCRdb goes unchecked. The CDR3 has 14 amino acids. The CDR3 sequence is CASSFSGGADGYTF.

The rearrangement links TRBV5-4 to TRBJ2-1; the D call of TRBD1 rests on TCRdb alone, since no DNA is present to check it. CDR3 length: 11 amino acids. Per germline, CDR1 SGHNT and CDR2 YYREEE (reference sequence). The CDR3 sequence is CARDSSDEQFF.

This chain joins TRBV6-1 and TRBJ1-4. Per germline, CDR1 MNHNS and CDR2 SASEGT. The CDR3 contains 14 residues. CDR3: CASSLLGQQGGLFF.

The chain joins TRBV28 to TRBJ2-3; the D gene TCRdb calls, TRBD2, cannot be checked with no DNA. Germline assignment: CDR1 MDHEN and CDR2 SYDVKM. This CDR3 spans 18 amino acids. The CDR3 here is CASSLDPGLAESIDTQYF. Looking up the rest from reference TRBV28 and TRBJ2-3 gives the full variable domain: DVKVTQSSRYLVKRTGEKVFLECVQDMDHENMFWYRQDPGLGLRLIYFSYDVKMKEKGDIPEGYSVSREKKERFSLILESASTNQTSMYLCASSLDPGLAESIDTQYFGPGTRLTVL.

The rearrangement joins TRBV29-1 to TRBJ2-2; TCRdb's assignment of TRBD1 cannot be checked, as there is no DNA. The CDR3 is 15 residues long. Germline-derived CDR1 and CDR2 are SQVTM and ANQGSEA. CDR3: CSVEEQTGYTGELFF.

This chain's CDR3 is CSAREWLATNEQFF. The chain couples TRBV20-1 to TRBJ2-1; no DNA is available, so the TRBD2 call from TCRdb remains unchecked. Germline lookup yields CDR1 DFQATT and CDR2 SNEGSKA (reference sequence). The CDR3 spans 14 residues.

The V call is TRBV24-1, the J call TRBJ2-5; the D gene TCRdb calls, TRBD1, cannot be checked with no DNA. This CDR3 region has 15 residues. Germline V CDR1 and CDR2: KGHDR, SFDVKD. The CDR3 sequence: CATSDFGGQGETQYF.

The V gene is TRBV6-1, the J gene TRBJ2-3; the D call of TRBD1 rests on TCRdb alone, since no DNA is present to check it. Germline CDR1 is MNHNS and CDR2 is SASEGT. The CDR3 is 16 amino acids. CDR3 protein: CASSSTGDRVPDTQYF.

This chain links TRBV14 with TRBJ2-3; TCRdb returns TRBD2, unconfirmable since there is no DNA. Looked up from germline, CDR1 is SGHDN and CDR2 is FVKESK. The length of the CDR3 is 17 residues. CDR3 protein: CASSQRDLVNAGDTQYF. Together with reference TRBV14 and TRBJ2-3, the CDR3 gives the full variable domain: EAGVTQFPSHSVIEKGQTVTLRCDPISGHDNLYWYRRVMGKEIKFLLHFVKESKQDESGMPNNRFLAERTGGTYSTLKVQPAELEDSGVYFCASSQRDLVNAGDTQYFGPGTRLTVL.

The J gene is TRBJ2-1, the V gene TRBV7-6; the TRBD2 assignment by TCRdb is unverifiable without DNA. The CDR3 length is 15 residues. CDR1 is SGHVS and CDR2 is FNYEAQ in the germline V gene. The CDR3 reads CASSLGGLAFNEQFF.

The chain has TRBV5-6 and TRBJ2-1; there is no DNA to check the TCRdb D call of TRBD2. Germline CDR1 and CDR2: SGHDT and YYEEEE. There are 18 residues in the CDR3. The CDR3 loop is CASGKRTSGSTTYNEQFF.

The rearrangement uses TRBV4-3 and TRBJ2-6. Germline V gives CDR1 LGHNA, CDR2 YSLEER. The CDR3 spans 15 residues. The CDR3: CASQGQRSGANVLTF.

This chain uses TRBV5-1 with TRBJ2-7; TCRdb indicates TRBD2, and absent DNA this call remains unverified. There are 14 residues in the CDR3. Germline values: CDR1 SGHRS, CDR2 YFSETQ. The CDR3 protein is CASSQGLAGDEQYF.

The chain recombines TRBV12-3 or TRBV12-4 with TRBJ2-1; TCRdb indicates TRBD2, and absent DNA this call remains unverified. This CDR3 region has 14 residues. The CDR3 protein is CASSVAGGYNEQFF.

This sequence joins TRBV25-1 and TRBJ2-3. The CDR3 is 14 amino acids. Per germline, CDR1 MGHDK and CDR2 SYGVNS. The CDR3: CASSRRRIPDTQYF.

This chain connects TRBV20-1 to TRBJ2-1; the D call of TRBD2 rests on TCRdb alone, since no DNA is present to check it. CDR1 DFQATT and CDR2 SNEGSKA come from the germline V gene (reference sequence). CDR3 length: 18 residues. CDR3 region: CSVPTSGSSLSSYNEQFF.

The chain recombines TRBV7-2 with TRBJ1-2; the D call from TCRdb, TRBD1, cannot be confirmed without DNA. This CDR3 comprises 14 residues. In germline, CDR1 is SGHTA, CDR2 FQGNSA. Here the CDR3 reads CASSLRPGARGYTF.

This chain connects TRBV9 to TRBJ2-7. CDR1 is SGDLS, CDR2 YYNGEE, per germline. The CDR3 runs to 17 residues. CDR3: CASSVADTPYSLYEQYF.

CDR3 sequence reads: CASSLARRSRLETQYF. The chain recombines TRBV5-1 with TRBJ2-5; TCRdb's assignment of TRBD1 cannot be checked, as there is no DNA. The CDR3 covers 16 residues. The germline V gene has CDR1 SGHRS and CDR2 YFSETQ.

The chain is built from TRBV11-1 and TRBJ2-2; TCRdb reports TRBD1, a call that lacks DNA to check it against. Germline lookup yields CDR1 SGHAT and CDR2 FQDESV (reference sequence). This CDR3 spans 15 amino acids. The CDR3 sequence is CASSPTGTGRLELFF.

The genes are TRBV10-3 and TRBJ2-2; the TCRdb call, TRBD1, lacks DNA for checking. The germline CDR1 and CDR2 sequences are ENHRY and SYGVKD. The CDR3 runs to 14 residues. CDR3 residues: CAISDGGTSGELFF.

The genes are TRBV12-3 or TRBV12-4 and TRBJ2-1; TCRdb selects TRBD1, and the lack of DNA leaves this call unchecked. The CDR3 spans 17 residues. The CDR3 spells CASRPSGAASTYNEQFF.

The V gene is TRBV15, the J gene TRBJ2-4; TCRdb designates TRBD1, a call that cannot be tested without DNA. In germline, CDR1 is LNHNV, CDR2 YYDKDF (reference sequence). This CDR3 is 17 amino acids long. CDR3 residues: CATSGSGQGPAKNIQYF.

V and J are TRBV10-3 and TRBJ1-1. The length of the CDR3 is 15 residues. Germline V CDR1 and CDR2: ENHRY, SYGVKD. CDR3 sequence reads: CAIGSYSEGNTEAFF.

The V gene is TRBV11-2, the J gene TRBJ2-3; as DNA is missing, the TRBD1 call by TCRdb cannot be tested. Germline V gene sequence: CDR1 SGHAT, CDR2 FQNNGV. The CDR3 length is 14 residues. The CDR3 here is CASSPGPLADTQYF.

The V call is TRBV20-1, the J call TRBJ2-3; no DNA is available, so the TRBD2 call from TCRdb remains unchecked. Germline-derived CDR1 and CDR2 are DFQATT and SNEGSKA (reference sequence). The CDR3 runs to 16 residues. CDR3 sequence reads: CSAARRLAGRTDTQYF.

This chain uses TRBV12-3 or TRBV12-4 with TRBJ2-1; TCRdb selects TRBD1, and the lack of DNA leaves this call unchecked. This CDR3 has 16 amino acids. The CDR3 region is CASSLDGASSYNEQFF.

V is TRBV7-9 and J is TRBJ2-3; TCRdb selects TRBD2, and the lack of DNA leaves this call unchecked. The length of the CDR3 is 15 residues. Per germline, CDR1 SEHNR and CDR2 FQNEAQ (reference sequence). This CDR3 reads CASSLAAGGPDTQYF.